This passage covers 18 T cell receptor beta chains from one sample sequenced in a study of blood T cell repertoires in COVID-19. Measured with immunoSEQ multiplex PCR; TCRdb has only the in-frame clones, and not every one. Altogether around 300,000 clones are present, roughly nine tenths being singletons, with the ten largest covering 2% to 2.5%. The sequencing input was peripheral blood. The receptors were sampled from a man over 45 with acute or convalescent COVID-19.

The gene calls are TRBV9 and TRBJ2-1; TRBD1 agrees at 7 bases. CDR1 is SGDLS, CDR2 YYNGEE, per germline. The trim removed 6 bases at V and 4 bases at J, leaving 10 bases unmatched. The CDR3 is 15 residues long. The CDR3 DNA follows: TGTGCCAGCACCCGATGGGGCAGGGGGTACAATGAGCAGTTCTTC. This codes for CASTRWGRGYNEQFF.

This chain links TRBV5-5 with TRBJ1-1; D not certain. The CDR3 is 14 amino acids. V was trimmed by 4 bases and J by 2 bases, leaving 12 bases between them. Germline CDR1 and CDR2: SGHKS and YYEKEE (reference sequence). CDR3 bases: TGTGCCAGCAGCCGACATTCTGAAAACACTGAAGCTTTCTTT. It translates to CASSRHSENTEAFF.

The rearrangement uses TRBV27 and TRBJ1-4, with 8 bases matching TRBD1. Germline V CDR1 and CDR2: MNHEY, SMNVEV (reference sequence). The CDR3 spans 14 residues. The ends lost 7 bases at V and 7 bases at J; junction bases unmatched: 8. Here the CDR3 DNA reads TGTGCCAGCAAACAGACAGGGGAAGGTGAAAAACTGTTTTTT. This sequence encodes CASKQTGEGEKLFF.

V is TRBV23-1 and J is TRBJ2-1, with D possibly TRBD1 on 6 matching bases. TRBV23-1 is an ORF, with its function uncertain. The CDR3 sequence is 18 residues long. Trimming took off 0 bases at V and 1 base at J, with 16 bases between the two ends. In DNA, the CDR3 is TGCGCCAGCAGTCAATCCCCGTGGGGGCTGAGTTCCTACAATGAGCAGTTCTTC. It specifies CASSQSPWGLSSYNEQFF.

The V and J genes are TRBV19 and TRBJ1-3, with D tentatively TRBD1 (6 bases). CDR1 and CDR2 from the germline V gene are LNHDA and SQIVND (reference sequence). Trimming pared 4 bases from V and 4 bases from J, leaving 11 bases between. The CDR3 runs 14 residues. CDR3: CASSTGQKGNTIYF. The CDR3 DNA follows: TGTGCCAGTAGTACCGGACAGAAAGGAAACACCATATATTTT.

This clone showed up just a few times. This chain joins TRBV7-3 and TRBJ2-3; TRBD2 aligns across 12 bases. The CDR3 is 15 amino acids. The V gene's germline CDR1 is SGHTA and CDR2 FQGTGA. V lost 5 bases, J lost 3 bases, and 3 bases stayed unmatched. CDR3 region: CASSLAGGRTDTQYF. CDR3 sequence (DNA): TGTGCCAGCAGCCTAGCGGGGGGGCGGACAGATACGCAGTATTTT.

The chain links TRBV5-1 to TRBJ2-1; no firm D call. Germline V gene sequence: CDR1 SGHRS, CDR2 YFSETQ. Trimming removed 0 bases at V and 8 bases at J, with 12 bases between. The CDR3 length is 14 residues. Here the CDR3 reads CASSLAGVIDEQFF. CDR3 coding DNA: TGCGCCAGCAGCTTGGCCGGAGTTATTGATGAGCAGTTCTTC.

The chain couples TRBV19 to TRBJ1-1; TRBD1 matches at 7 bases. Germline lookup yields CDR1 LNHDA and CDR2 SQIVND (reference sequence). With V trimmed by 4 bases and J by 5 bases, 10 bases remained unmatched. This CDR3 comprises 15 residues. The CDR3 spells CASSTNKQGRTEAFF. CDR3 nucleotides: TGTGCCAGTAGTACAAACAAACAGGGGAGGACTGAAGCTTTCTTT.

The chain joins TRBV10-3 to TRBJ2-3; D possibly corresponds to TRBD2 (6 bases). This CDR3 contains 14 residues. Trimming left V 6 bases short and J 0 bases short, with 10 bases between. Germline V gene data show CDR1 as ENHRY and CDR2 as SYGVKD. The CDR3 sequence is CAIRRDFSTDTQYF. The CDR3 DNA reads TGTGCCATCAGACGGGACTTTAGCACAGATACGCAGTATTTT.

The gene calls are TRBV30 and TRBJ2-6, with 8 bases aligning to TRBD2. The CDR3 is 16 amino acids. Germline CDR1 is GTSNPN and CDR2 is SVGIG (reference sequence). J lost 2 bases, V lost 6 bases, and 9 bases had no gene match. The DNA of the CDR3 is TGTGCCTGTGATCGGGGGGGGCCCACTGGGGCCAACGTCCTGACTTTC. This codes for CACDRGGPTGANVLTF.

The sample holds one count of this clone. The chain joins TRBV4-2 to TRBJ2-5; a possible D gene is TRBD1 (6 bases). The germline V and J ends were trimmed by 3 bases and 4 bases, with 15 bases remaining between them. The CDR3 spans 15 residues. The germline V gene has CDR1 LGHNA and CDR2 YNFKEQ. The CDR3 spells CASSHDIRDIETQYF. The CDR3 coding sequence is TGTGCCAGCAGCCACGACATCCGGGACATAGAGACCCAGTACTTC.

The gene calls are TRBV5-1 and TRBJ2-3; possibly TRBD2 for D (6 bases). The CDR3 is 14 residues long. Per the germline V gene, CDR1 is SGHRS and CDR2 is YFSETQ. Trimming took 7 bases from V and 5 from J, leaving 17 bases between them. CDR3 amino acids: CASVAGSARDTQYF. CDR3 DNA: TGCGCCAGCGTCGCGGGGAGTGCGAGAGATACGCAGTATTTT. The variable domain in full, with the rest retrieved from reference TRBV5-1 and TRBJ2-3, is KAGVTQTPRYLIKTRGQQVTLSCSPISGHRSVSWYQQTPGQGLQFLFEYFSETQRNKGNFPGRFSGRQFSNSRSEMNVSTLELGDSALYLCASVAGSARDTQYFGPGTRLTVL.

This sequence joins TRBV27 and TRBJ1-1; 9 bases are shared with TRBD1. This CDR3 is built from 15 residues. Germline CDR1 reads MNHEY; CDR2 reads SMNVEV (reference sequence). With V trimmed by 4 bases and J by 3 bases, 6 bases remained unmatched. The CDR3 region has the DNA TGTGCCAGCAGTTCCGTAGACAGGGGGGACACTGAAGCTTTCTTT. Translating gives CASSSVDRGDTEAFF.

J is TRBJ1-5 and V is TRBV10-3; 12 nucleotides line up with TRBD1. The CDR3 loop spans 17 amino acids. The junction had 8 bases not matched to a gene; V was cut back by 6 bases and J by 2 bases. The germline V gene has CDR1 ENHRY and CDR2 SYGVKD. CDR3 nucleotide sequence: TGTGCCATCAGGGACGGGACAGGGGGCGAGGGCAATCAGCCCCAGCATTTT. Amino acid sequence: CAIRDGTGGEGNQPQHF.

The gene calls are TRBV5-1 and TRBJ1-3; 7 bases are shared with TRBD1. In germline, CDR1 is SGHRS, CDR2 YFSETQ. J gave up 0 bases and V 5 bases, and 5 bases lay outside the gene matches. CDR3 length: 15 residues. The CDR3 DNA sequence: TGCGCCAGCAGTCACAGGGGCAGCTCTGGAAACACCATATATTTT. Translation: CASSHRGSSGNTIYF. Using reference TRBV5-1 and TRBJ1-3 for the parts outside the CDR3, the full variable domain is KAGVTQTPRYLIKTRGQQVTLSCSPISGHRSVSWYQQTPGQGLQFLFEYFSETQRNKGNFPGRFSGRQFSNSRSEMNVSTLELGDSALYLCASSHRGSSGNTIYFGEGSWLTVV.

The chain carries TRBV9 and TRBJ2-3; TRBD2 aligns across 13 bases. This CDR3 contains 14 residues. Germline loops: CDR1 SGDLS, CDR2 YYNGEE. V was clipped by 4 bases and J by 4 bases; unmatched bases: 0. CDR3 residues: CASSTSGGADTQYF. CDR3 nucleotides: TGTGCCAGCAGCACTAGCGGGGGGGCAGATACGCAGTATTTT.

The CDR3, as DNA: TGTGCCAGCAGTTCCACAACAGGCCTTAGCTCCTACGAGCAGTACTTC. Protein product: CASSSTTGLSSYEQYF. The chain is built from TRBV6-5 and TRBJ2-7, with D maybe TRBD1 (5 bases). This CDR3 comprises 16 residues. Trimming removed 4 bases at V and 0 bases at J, with 16 bases between. Germline CDR1 reads MNHEY; CDR2 reads SVGAGI.

This clone was detected once. V and J are TRBV2 and TRBJ2-4; 7 bases agree with TRBD2. The CDR3 is 14 residues long. Germline loops: CDR1 SNHLY, CDR2 FYNNEI. V was pared by 11 bases and J by 13 bases, with 20 bases of the junction left unmatched. For the CDR3, the DNA is TGTGCCGGGCGGGAGCTTTCTAGTTTGGGCCCACAGTACTTC. Its protein product is CAGRELSSLGPQYF. Drawing the rest from reference TRBV2 and TRBJ2-4, the complete variable domain is EPEVTQTPSHQVTQMGQEVILRCVPISNHLYFYWYRQILGQKVEFLVSFYNNEISEKSEIFDDQFSVERPDGSNFTLKIRSTKLEDSAMYFCAGRELSSLGPQYFGAGTRLSVL.